The rows below give T cell receptor beta chains drawn from one sample of a study of blood T cell repertoires in COVID-19. Here immunoSEQ multiplex PCR was the method, and the copy in TCRdb shows in-frame clones only, minus some. This sample has approximately 180,000 clones, with more than 80% found just once. Material for sequencing was PBMCs or T cells enriched from blood (not recorded which). The source is a middle-aged man who had recovered from COVID-19. Each CDR3 is given without its conserved first and last residue.

length | V | CDR3
12 | TRBV18 | ASSQYTENTEAF
15 | TRBV6-1 | ASSGEGDRGQYNEQF
15 | TRBV19 | ASSIVLRREINYGYT
12 | TRBV14 | ASSQVMRNTEAF
11 | TRBV29-1 | SARQGSTDTQY
14 | TRBV7-3 | ASSTIAGSSYNEQF
11 | TRBV27 | ASSLVYNNEQF
13 | TRBV5-6 | ASSSIGDINTEAF
13 | TRBV10-1 | ASSESMGTGDEQY
13 | TRBV2 | ASSETLAVTGELF
11 | TRBV12-3/TRBV12-4 | ASSLLQTGELF
14 | TRBV18 | ASSDPSSGRADEQY
13 | TRBV5-1 | ASSSFTTGATEAF
11 | TRBV11-2 | ASSRRGTYGYT
15 | TRBV4-1 | ASSQGGAPSSNQPQH
11 | TRBV7-9 | ASTPGVNTEAF
14 | TRBV9 | ASSLGLAGGQETQY
12 | TRBV5-1 | ASSLAGGGAEAF
11 | TRBV30 | AWSAGALYEQY
12 | TRBV30 | AWSAQGAYTEAF
11 | TRBV2 | ASTRDTNQPQH
20 | TRBV21-1 | ASSKEGPRDREEGRCTDTQY
13 | TRBV4-1 | ASSQATGGYNEQF
11 | TRBV6-5 | ASTITGAGELF
12 | TRBV3-1/TRBV3-2 | ASSTRAGGGELF
9 | TRBV11-1 | ASSLRGEAF
12 | TRBV6-5 | ASYYPSYNSPLH
12 | TRBV9 | ASSVGQANYGYT
13 | TRBV5-1 | ASSSGQGFNSPLH
15 | TRBV19 | ASSIRGQSSYNSPLH
13 | TRBV28 | ASSRTGSLDQPQH
13 | TRBV19 | ASSRPGTGVGELF
13 | TRBV19 | ASSMDRANTGELF
10 | TRBV12-3/TRBV12-4 | ASSSTRSPLH
10 | TRBV5-1 | ASSPGRNEQY
15 | TRBV12-5 | ASGLVPWNGLSYEQY
9 | TRBV29-1 | SGSRTGELF
14 | TRBV11-1 | ASSPRGWTVQETQY
11 | TRBV21-1 | APILRGPWEQY
12 | TRBV2 | ASSPPKTNNEQF
9 | TRBV19 | ATTGNTEAF
12 | TRBV27 | ASSLDRDNEKLF
14 | TRBV9 | ASSVAGGQGTDTQY
9 | TRBV20-1 | SATTRGELF
11 | TRBV5-1 | ASSLDPSGPLH
13 | TRBV18 | ASSPRAGNQETQY